This T cell receptor (beta chain) was recorded in a study of regulatory T cells in long-lasting Graves disease. General study points: Persistent disease preferred TRBV28, TRBJ1-2 and TRBJ2-5; new disease, TRBV20-1 and TRBJ2-1.

Sample time point: newly diagnosed GD, antithyroid drugs for less than 3 months. Making the TCR library involved RNA that had been extracted from PBMCs. This CDR3 comprises 15 residues. Germline-derived CDR1 and CDR2 are MDHEN and SYDVKM. Losses at the gene ends were 3 bases for V and 5 bases for J; bases not matched to a gene: 4. Building the TCR beta libraries relied on iRepertoire HTBI primers, and CDR3 regions underwent Arm-PCR. Original processing notes: The identification of about 66 TRBV and around 15 TRBJ segments was made across samples. A single record per CDR3 protein comes from TCRdb applying MiXCR to the multiplex PCR reads. These V and J calls derive from TCRdb rather than the authors' analysis. The sample shows fewer than 650,000 distinct CDR3 sequences, 15% to 20% of them seen only once. A remark on this clonotype: As yet, its antigen is unknown.

These data were likewise used in another study, on T cells in Graves' hyperthyroidism and ophthalmopathy. This second study notes: First-round RT-PCR targeting the TCR CDR3 was performed with the HTBI primer set. The blood repertoire included most of the expanded thyroid clonotypes above 0.001.

This receptor was taken from a man in his late teens or twenties with Graves disease. The rearrangement uses TRBV28 and TRBJ2-1, with 10 bases lining up with TRBD1. The sample here was peripheral blood mononuclear cells (PBMCs), taken at new diagnosis, from a patient treated with antithyroid drugs. The DNA for the CDR3 is TGTGCCAGCAGTTTCATTGGGACAGGGGACAATGAGCAGTTCTTC. As protein: CASSFIGTGDNEQFF.